Presented here are 11 T cell receptor beta chains from one specimen sequenced in a study of T cell responses to AZD1222 COVID-19 vaccine. Using immunoSEQ multiplex PCR, the repertoire was profiled, and TCRdb retains in-frame clones only, with some absent. This table holds 150,000 or so clones, approximately 90% found once. This specimen consisted of peripheral blood, obtained on day 0 of AZD1222 vaccination. These receptors were obtained from an adult in good health.

This clone was counted a few times. The rearrangement uses TRBV2 and TRBJ1-1; 7 nucleotides align to TRBD1. The germline V gene has CDR1 SNHLY and CDR2 FYNNEI. The length of the CDR3 is 14 residues. V shed 4 bases and J 11 bases; nucleotides not matched to a gene: 13. CDR3 loop: CASSVRRQGAVAFF. CDR3 DNA sequence: TGTGCCAGCAGTGTACGCCGACAGGGTGCTGTTGCTTTCTTT.

This sequence joins TRBV3-1 (or the pseudogene TRBV3-2) and TRBJ2-1; either TRBD1 or TRBD2 may supply D (5 bases each). The CDR3 has 15 amino acids. Between the trimmed V and J ends, which lost 4 bases and 4 bases, there was a span of 14 bases. Germline loops: CDR1 LGHDT, CDR2 YNNKEL (reference sequence). The CDR3 sequence is CASSPRVRGYNEQFF. The CDR3 nucleotides read TGTGCCAGCAGCCCGCGGGTGAGGGGTTACAATGAGCAGTTCTTC.

The V and J genes are TRBV9 and TRBJ2-5; D remains unclear. The CDR3 extends over 15 amino acids. Deletions cut 0 bases from V and 5 bases from J, with 14 bases between. The germline CDR1 and CDR2 sequences are SGDLS and YYNGEE. The CDR3 sequence is CASSVALGFMETQYF. As DNA, the CDR3 is TGTGCCAGCAGCGTAGCTTTGGGTTTTATGGAGACCCAGTACTTC.

This clone was observed once. CDR3 coding DNA: TGTGCCAGCAGCTTAGATTCGGGGCCCAACGAGCAGTACTTC. It yields the protein CASSLDSGPNEQYF. The rearrangement uses TRBV11-3 and TRBJ2-7; D is possibly TRBD1 or TRBD2 (5 bases each). Germline assignment: CDR1 SGHNT and CDR2 YENEEA. The CDR3 extends over 14 amino acids. Trimming shortened V by 0 bases and J by 5 bases, and 11 bases separated the two germline ends.

In its sample, this clone was seen once. The chain has TRBV7-8 and TRBJ2-3; 9 bases fit TRBD2. Germline CDR1 and CDR2: SGHVS and FQNEAQ. The CDR3 is 16 amino acids. The V and J ends lost 5 bases and 0 bases, in that order; junction bases with no gene match: 6. CDR3 in DNA: TGTGCCAGCAGCGCCCGTAGCGGGAGCAGCACAGATACGCAGTATTTT. This encodes CASSARSGSSTDTQYF.

The chain has TRBV5-4 and TRBJ2-2, with 12 bases identical to TRBD1. Trimming at V came to 4 bases and at J to 5 bases, leaving 9 bases not matched to a gene. CDR3 length: 17 amino acids. Germline loops: CDR1 SGHNT, CDR2 YYREEE (reference sequence). The CDR3 loop reads CASSPGTGGTSTGELFF. Here the CDR3 DNA reads TGTGCCAGCAGCCCCGGGACAGGGGGCACGTCGACCGGGGAGCTGTTTTTT.

V usage is TRBV28 and J usage is TRBJ1-5, with TRBD1 matching 8 bases. Germline CDR1 reads MDHEN; CDR2 reads SYDVKM. The J segment lost 7 bases and the V segment lost 4 bases, leaving 3 bases of the junction unmatched. The CDR3 is made up of 13 amino acids. The CDR3 reads CASSYRGWQPQHF. CDR3 bases: TGTGCCAGCAGTTACAGGGGGTGGCAGCCCCAGCATTTT.

This chain connects TRBV5-1 to TRBJ2-1; weak D call: TRBD1 (6 bases). V shed 4 bases and J shed 5 bases, with 16 bases lying between them. The length of the CDR3 is 15 residues. Per the germline V gene, CDR1 is SGHRS and CDR2 is YFSETQ. The CDR3 loop reads CASSLQGLINNEQFF. As DNA, the CDR3 is TGCGCCAGCAGCCTACAGGGCCTCATCAACAATGAGCAGTTCTTC.

The rearrangement uses TRBV24-1 and TRBJ1-5; no definite D call. From germline, CDR1 is KGHDR and CDR2 SFDVKD. The V end lost 2 bases, the J end lost 5 bases, and 9 bases lay between the germline ends. The CDR3 is made up of 14 amino acids. The CDR3 loop is CATSDSDGYQPQHF. The CDR3, as DNA: TGTGCCACCAGTGATTCAGACGGATATCAGCCCCAGCATTTT.

In DNA form, the CDR3 reads TGTGCCAGCAGCTTCGACAGGGGCACTGAAGCTTTCTTT. This sequence encodes CASSFDRGTEAFF. J is TRBJ1-1 and V is TRBV7-3; 8 bases are shared with TRBD1. The CDR3 loop spans 13 amino acids. From germline, CDR1 is SGHTA and CDR2 FQGTGA. V trimming: 3 bases; J trimming: 4 bases; junction bases outside the gene matches: 1.

The chain carries TRBV2 and TRBJ1-6; D remains unclear. CDR1 and CDR2 (germline): SNHLY, FYNNEI. CDR3 length: 14 residues. Trimming took off 2 bases at V and 10 bases at J, with 12 bases between the two ends. The CDR3 nucleotides are TGTGCCAGCAGTGAAAGGGCGGCGGGATCACCCCTCCACTTT. Its protein is CASSERAAGSPLHF.